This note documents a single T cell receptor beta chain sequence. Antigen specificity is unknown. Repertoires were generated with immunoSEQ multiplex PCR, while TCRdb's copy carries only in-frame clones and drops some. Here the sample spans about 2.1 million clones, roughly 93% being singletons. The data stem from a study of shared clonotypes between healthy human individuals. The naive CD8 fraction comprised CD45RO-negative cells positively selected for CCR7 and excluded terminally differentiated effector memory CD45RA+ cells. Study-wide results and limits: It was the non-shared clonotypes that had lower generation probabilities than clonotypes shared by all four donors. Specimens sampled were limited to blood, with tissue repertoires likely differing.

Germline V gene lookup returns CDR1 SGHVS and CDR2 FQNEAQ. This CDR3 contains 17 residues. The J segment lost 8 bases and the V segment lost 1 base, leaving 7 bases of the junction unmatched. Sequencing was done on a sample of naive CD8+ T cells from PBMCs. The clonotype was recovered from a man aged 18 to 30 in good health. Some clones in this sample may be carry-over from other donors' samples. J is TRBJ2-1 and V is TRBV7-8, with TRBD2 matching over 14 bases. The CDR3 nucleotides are TGTGCCAGCAGCTTAGAACCGGGACTAGCGGGAGTCCATGAGCAGTTCTTC. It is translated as CASSLEPGLAGVHEQFF. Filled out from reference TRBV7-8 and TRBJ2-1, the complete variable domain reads GAGVSQSPRYKVAKRGQDVALRCDPISGHVSLFWYQQALGQGPEFLTYFQNEAQLDKSGLPSDRFFAERPEGSVSTLKIQRTQQEDSAVYLCASSLEPGLAGVHEQFFGPGTRLTVL.